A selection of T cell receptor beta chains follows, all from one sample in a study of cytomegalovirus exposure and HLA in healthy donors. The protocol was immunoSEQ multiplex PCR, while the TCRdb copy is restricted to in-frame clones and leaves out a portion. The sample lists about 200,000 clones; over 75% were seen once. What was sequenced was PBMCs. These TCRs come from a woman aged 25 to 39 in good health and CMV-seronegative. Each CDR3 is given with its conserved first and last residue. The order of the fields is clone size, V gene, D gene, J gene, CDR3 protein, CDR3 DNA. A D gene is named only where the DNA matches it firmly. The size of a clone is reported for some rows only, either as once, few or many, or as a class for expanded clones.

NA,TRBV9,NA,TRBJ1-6,CASSPRGDSPLHF,TGTGCCAGCAGCCCCCGGGGGGATTCACCCCTCCACTTT
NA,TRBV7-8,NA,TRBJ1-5,CASSLTRLFGGQPQHF,TGTGCCAGCAGCTTAACCCGGCTATTCGGGGGACAGCCCCAGCATTTT
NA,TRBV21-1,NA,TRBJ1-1,CASSKGFERGAGAEAFF,TGTGCCAGCAGCAAAGGGTTTGAGCGGGGGGCGGGGGCTGAAGCTTTCTTT
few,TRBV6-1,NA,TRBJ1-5,CASSDTGNQPQHF,TGTGCCAGCAGTGACACAGGAAATCAGCCCCAGCATTTT
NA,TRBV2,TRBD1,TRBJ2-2,CAGFRQGEFGELFF,TGTGCCGGGTTCCGACAGGGGGAATTCGGGGAGCTGTTTTTT
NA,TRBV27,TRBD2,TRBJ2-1,CASSLVGGKYNEQFF,TGTGCCAGCAGTTTAGTGGGGGGGAAATACAATGAGCAGTTCTTC
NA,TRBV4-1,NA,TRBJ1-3,CASSQGRQRYSGNTIYF,TGCGCCAGCAGCCAAGGAAGACAGCGATACTCTGGAAACACCATATATTTT
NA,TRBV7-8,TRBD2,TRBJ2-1,CASSRRSGGQNEQFF,TGTGCCAGCAGCCGCAGGTCGGGGGGGCAGAATGAGCAGTTCTTC
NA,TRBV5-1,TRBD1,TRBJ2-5,CASSQDRGDETQYF,TGCGCCAGCAGCCAGGACAGGGGGGACGAGACCCAGTACTTC
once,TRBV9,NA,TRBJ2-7,CASSVGPGYEQYF,TGTGCCAGCAGCGTAGGCCCAGGATACGAGCAGTACTTC
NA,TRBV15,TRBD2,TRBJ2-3,CATSRHGTSGARTQYF,TGTGCCACCAGCAGGCACGGGACTAGCGGGGCCAGGACGCAGTATTTT
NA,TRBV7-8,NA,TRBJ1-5,CASSLVYNQPQHF,TGTGCCAGCAGCTTAGTTTATAATCAGCCCCAGCATTTT
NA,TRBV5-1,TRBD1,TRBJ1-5,CASSSGTDKFGNQPQHF,TGCGCCAGCAGCTCCGGGACAGACAAATTTGGCAATCAGCCCCAGCATTTT
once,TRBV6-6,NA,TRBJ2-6,CASSPRGSGANVLTF,TGTGCCAGCAGTCCCAGGGGCTCTGGGGCCAACGTCCTGACTTTC
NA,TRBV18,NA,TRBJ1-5,CASSSGGATNQPQHF,TGTGCCAGCTCCTCCGGGGGGGCCACCAATCAGCCCCAGCATTTT
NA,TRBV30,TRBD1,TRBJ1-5,CAEGARGNQPQHF,TGTGCCGAGGGGGCGCGAGGCAATCAGCCCCAGCATTTT
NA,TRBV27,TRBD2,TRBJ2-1,CASNLSGRSYNEQFF,TGTGCCAGCAACCTTAGCGGGAGGTCCTACAATGAGCAGTTCTTC
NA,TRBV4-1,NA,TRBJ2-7,CASSQEPTRVSYEQYF,TGCGCCAGCAGCCAAGAACCTACTCGAGTCTCCTACGAGCAGTACTTC
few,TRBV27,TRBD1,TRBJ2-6,CASSLSGGIWANVLTF,TGTGCCAGCAGTTTGTCAGGGGGTATATGGGCCAACGTCCTGACTTTC
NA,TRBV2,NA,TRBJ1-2,CASSEVRENYGYTF,TGTGCCAGCAGTGAAGTACGAGAGAACTATGGCTACACCTTC
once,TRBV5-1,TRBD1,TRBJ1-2,CASSTDRGFGYTF,TGCGCCAGCAGCACAGACAGGGGGTTTGGCTACACCTTC
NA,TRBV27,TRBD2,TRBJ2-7,CASSLEMGLAGSEQYF,TGTGCCAGCAGTTTAGAGATGGGGCTAGCGGGGTCCGAGCAGTACTTC
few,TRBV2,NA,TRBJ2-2,CASKWGLSAGELFF,TGTGCCAGCAAGTGGGGCTTGAGCGCCGGGGAGCTGTTTTTT
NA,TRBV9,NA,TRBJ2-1,CASSFTDEQFF,TGTGCCAGCAGCTTTACTGATGAGCAGTTCTTC
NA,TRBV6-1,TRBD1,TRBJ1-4,CASSLTGQINEKLFF,TGTGCCAGCAGTTTGACGGGACAGATAAATGAAAAACTGTTTTTT